This TCR beta chain was profiled in a study of blood T cell repertoires in COVID-19. Whole-study context: From the United States, Italy and Spain came samples of acute and convalescent COVID-19. Sample material is recorded as cDNA or gDNA derived from T cells, B-cell-depleted T cells, or PBMCs.

In the authors' workflow: Estimation of nucleated cell counts relied on the amplification of reference gene primers. Libraries were prepared by immunoSEQ multiplex PCR; TCRdb keeps only in-frame clonotypes and omits some of them. The V and J calls and clone size come from that table; D and trimming were worked out from the DNA. The sample has roughly 49,000 clones, 89% seen once; the top ten hold around 5%. Germline CDR1 reads MDHEN; CDR2 reads SYDVKM. The CDR3 sequence is 15 residues long. V was trimmed by 7 bases and J by 2 bases, leaving 15 bases between them. The sequence came from a man aged 55-75 years with active COVID-19. The chain carries TRBV28 and TRBJ1-5; maybe TRBD1 (5 bases). Sequencing was done on a sample of peripheral blood. The CDR3 DNA reads as TGTGCCAGCATACTGCAGGGAGGAGGCAATCAGCCCCAGCATTTT. Translating it yields CASILQGGGNQPQHF.